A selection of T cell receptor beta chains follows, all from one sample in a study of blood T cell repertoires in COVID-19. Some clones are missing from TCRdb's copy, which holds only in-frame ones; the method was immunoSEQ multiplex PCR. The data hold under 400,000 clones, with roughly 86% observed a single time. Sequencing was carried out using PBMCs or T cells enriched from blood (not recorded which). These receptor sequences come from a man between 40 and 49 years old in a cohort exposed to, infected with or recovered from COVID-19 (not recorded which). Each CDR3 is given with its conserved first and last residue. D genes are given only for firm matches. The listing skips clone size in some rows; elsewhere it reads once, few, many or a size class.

CDR3 protein: CASRSTGGRNEKLFF
CDR3 DNA: TGCGCCAGCAGGTCGACAGGGGGGCGGAATGAAAAACTGTTTTTT
D gene: TRBD1
clone size: NA
V gene: TRBV5-1
J gene: TRBJ1-4

CDR3 protein: CASSHGGSYEQYF
CDR3 DNA: TGTGCCAGCAGCCATGGGGGGTCCTACGAGCAGTACTTC
D gene: NA
clone size: NA
V gene: TRBV5-8
J gene: TRBJ2-7

CDR3 protein: CSVAGQGVGAGELFF
CDR3 DNA: TGCAGCGTTGCGGGACAGGGGGTAGGGGCCGGGGAGCTGTTTTTT
D gene: TRBD1
clone size: NA
V gene: TRBV29-1
J gene: TRBJ2-2

CDR3 protein: CASSLVPGVANTEAFF
CDR3 DNA: TGCGCCAGCAGCTTGGTTCCGGGGGTGGCGAACACTGAAGCTTTCTTT
D gene: NA
clone size: NA
V gene: TRBV5-1
J gene: TRBJ1-1

CDR3 protein: CASSLSGISSTDTQYF
CDR3 DNA: TGTGCCAGCAGCTTGTCCGGTATCTCTAGCACAGATACGCAGTATTTT
D gene: NA
clone size: NA
V gene: TRBV5-4
J gene: TRBJ2-3

CDR3 protein: CASSSGQNTGELFF
CDR3 DNA: TGTGCCAGCAGCTCGGGACAAAACACCGGGGAGCTGTTTTTT
D gene: NA
clone size: NA
V gene: TRBV7-9
J gene: TRBJ2-2

CDR3 protein: CASSITTSPTYEQYF
CDR3 DNA: TGTGCCAGTAGTATAACGACTAGCCCGACCTACGAGCAGTACTTC
D gene: TRBD2
clone size: NA
V gene: TRBV19
J gene: TRBJ2-7

CDR3 protein: CASSTSGPLHF
CDR3 DNA: TGTGCCAGTAGTACATCAGGACCCCTCCACTTT
D gene: NA
clone size: NA
V gene: TRBV19
J gene: TRBJ1-6

CDR3 protein: CASSLWGLSYNEQFF
CDR3 DNA: TGTGCCAGCAGCTTATGGGGGCTCTCCTACAATGAGCAGTTCTTC
D gene: NA
clone size: NA
V gene: TRBV11-2
J gene: TRBJ2-1

CDR3 protein: CASGLVDRPQHF
CDR3 DNA: TGTGCTAGTGGTTTGGTAGACAGGCCCCAGCATTTT
D gene: NA
clone size: NA
V gene: TRBV12-5
J gene: TRBJ1-5

CDR3 protein: CASSLGGLDEQYF
CDR3 DNA: TGTGCCAGCAGTTTAGGGGGGTTGGACGAGCAGTACTTC
D gene: NA
clone size: NA
V gene: TRBV27
J gene: TRBJ2-7

CDR3 protein: CASRGLAGGYEQYF
CDR3 DNA: TGTGCCAGCAGGGGACTAGCGGGGGGCTACGAGCAGTACTTC
D gene: TRBD2
clone size: once
V gene: TRBV2
J gene: TRBJ2-7

CDR3 protein: CAWISAAGGETQYF
CDR3 DNA: TGTGCCTGGATATCCGCAGCGGGAGGTGAGACCCAGTACTTC
D gene: TRBD2
clone size: NA
V gene: TRBV30
J gene: TRBJ2-5

CDR3 protein: CASNDRASGNTIYF
CDR3 DNA: TGTGCCAGCAACGACAGGGCCTCTGGAAACACCATATATTTT
D gene: TRBD1
clone size: NA
V gene: TRBV2
J gene: TRBJ1-3

CDR3 protein: CASSSRDTQYF
CDR3 DNA: TGCGCCAGCAGCTCGAGGGATACGCAGTATTTT
D gene: NA
clone size: many
V gene: TRBV5-1
J gene: TRBJ2-3

CDR3 protein: CASSLERGTEAFF
CDR3 DNA: TGTGCCAGCAGCCTAGAGCGGGGCACTGAAGCTTTCTTT
D gene: NA
clone size: NA
V gene: TRBV7-8
J gene: TRBJ1-1

CDR3 protein: CASSSWGRFNEKLFF
CDR3 DNA: TGTGCCAGTTCGTCATGGGGCAGATTCAATGAAAAACTGTTTTTT
D gene: NA
clone size: NA
V gene: TRBV19
J gene: TRBJ1-4

CDR3 protein: CASSWGGTSGDYNEQFF
CDR3 DNA: TGTGCCAGCAGCTGGGGGGGGACTAGCGGAGACTACAATGAGCAGTTCTTC
D gene: TRBD2
clone size: NA
V gene: TRBV5-8
J gene: TRBJ2-1

CDR3 protein: CASRTGGIWSGNTIYF
CDR3 DNA: TGTGCCAGCAGGACAGGGGGCATTTGGTCTGGAAACACCATATATTTT
D gene: TRBD1
clone size: NA
V gene: TRBV28
J gene: TRBJ1-3

CDR3 protein: CASSSTRGEAFF
CDR3 DNA: TGCGCCAGCAGCTCCACTCGGGGAGAAGCTTTCTTT
D gene: NA
clone size: NA
V gene: TRBV5-1
J gene: TRBJ1-1

CDR3 protein: CASSGPGTGRTDTQYF
CDR3 DNA: TGCGCCAGCAGTGGCCCCGGGACAGGGCGCACAGATACGCAGTATTTT
D gene: TRBD1
clone size: NA
V gene: TRBV10-1
J gene: TRBJ2-3

CDR3 protein: CASSVLAGGYNEQFF
CDR3 DNA: TGTGCCAGCAGCGTACTAGCGGGGGGATACAATGAGCAGTTCTTC
D gene: TRBD2
clone size: NA
V gene: TRBV9
J gene: TRBJ2-1

CDR3 protein: CASSHGDSGLYQETQYF
CDR3 DNA: TGTGCCAGCAGCCATGGGGACAGCGGATTGTACCAAGAGACCCAGTACTTC
D gene: TRBD1
clone size: NA
V gene: TRBV3-1/TRBV3-2
J gene: TRBJ2-5

CDR3 protein: CASRSTHAGGDYQPQHF
CDR3 DNA: TGTGCCAGTAGATCAACTCACGCAGGGGGTGACTATCAGCCCCAGCATTTT
D gene: TRBD1
clone size: NA
V gene: TRBV19
J gene: TRBJ1-5

CDR3 protein: CASSLAARGTTGNTIYF
CDR3 DNA: TGTGCCAGCAGCTTGGCCGCCAGGGGAACTACTGGAAACACCATATATTTT
D gene: NA
clone size: NA
V gene: TRBV5-4
J gene: TRBJ1-3

CDR3 protein: CATGQDNEQFF
CDR3 DNA: TGTGCCACCGGACAGGACAATGAGCAGTTCTTC
D gene: TRBD1
clone size: NA
V gene: TRBV24-1
J gene: TRBJ2-1